Below, one T cell receptor beta chain is given with its context. The specificity of this receptor is unknown. No per-base quality is available; no much larger clone lies one base away. In total, around 600 healthy bone marrow donors made up the cohort. All cohort members were sampled while nominally healthy, although unrecorded immune exposures were likely present. The donor tested CMV seronegative, placing the donor among the 350 or so seronegative members of the cohort. Every donor gave a peripheral blood sample, and the peripheral blood mononuclear cells from that sample were used for TCR beta sequencing. Genomic DNA was extracted from the blood cell samples with the Qiagen DNeasy Blood Extraction Kit. Library preparation used the immunoSEQ multiplex PCR assay. A mixture of 60 forward primers for TCR Vbeta segments and 13 reverse primers for TCR Jbeta segments was used in the multiplex PCR. A multiplex PCR assay on genomic DNA amplified the CDR3 region of rearranged TCR beta genes. On the Illumina HiSeq System, the amplified TCR beta libraries were sequenced as 87-base-pair reads. In the authors' own workflow: Across the 666 repertoires, a later analysis counted 80 million or so unique TCR beta chains, approximately 12 million of which were shared by at least two donors. A nearest-neighbor algorithm error-corrected the raw reads and collapsed the reads into unique sequences, merging closely related sequences to remove PCR and sequencing errors. To assign V, D and J gene segments, CDR3 sequences were aligned to IMGT reference sequences. Each retained sequence needed at least a six-nucleotide match to both a V gene segment and a J gene segment. A rearrangement was called productive if the CDR3 had no stop codons and remained in frame with V and J, and every other rearrangement was called non-productive. Following IMGT convention, CDR3 was defined as the stretch from the second conserved V-encoded cysteine to the conserved J-encoded phenylalanine. The earlier analysis of about 640 of the donors excluded any sequence lacking an unambiguous match to a single V gene segment. In an earlier analysis of around 590 of the donors, a V segment was called functional when productive rearrangements were above 56.7%, and segregating when the standard deviation between donors exceeded 5%. A statistical classification framework was developed to diagnose cytomegalovirus status using the catalog of TCR beta chain sequences. In a later analysis, TCR nucleotide sequences were compared against IMGT/GENE-DB human TR gene sequences so that V and J genes could be assigned. Using the TCRdist pipeline, a later analysis assigned CDR3 sequences along with most-parsimonious VDJ recombination scenarios. In a later analysis, each TCR beta chain was defined by its CDR3 amino acid sequence together with its V-gene family, and reads without a unique V-gene family were excluded. In a later analysis, 450 to 600 highly shared, low-generation-probability nucleotide sequences were removed to address suspected cross-contamination and a sequencing artifact. A later analysis calculated a clonal expansion index for each public chain from normalized within-repertoire ranks of inferred template counts. A later analysis computed generation probabilities with a VDJ recombination model fitted to out-of-frame rearrangements, and checked the results against IGoR. Hypergeometric tests were used in a later analysis to score TCR-TCR, TCR-HLA and TCR-CMV co-occurrence, with a repertoire-size bias correction applied to the TCR pairs. False discovery rates were estimated in a later analysis by permuting HLA or CMV assignments 20 times. In a later analysis, co-occurring TCRs were grouped using DBSCAN, and TCRdist sequence similarity was added for clustering within HLA-allele-positive subsets. Repertoires with fewer than 30,000 or more than 120,000 public chains, plus five repertoires with anomalous nucleotide sharing, were excluded from co-occurrence clustering. What TCRdb holds here is the immuneACCESS table cut down to in-frame rearrangements. Part of the clones is not present; checked against another copy, under half of the missing clones reflect an unresolved V gene, and the others are unexplained. The DNA gave D and trimming, while V, J and clone size come from that table. In all, the sample holds a few hundred thousand clones, and roughly four fifths of those were seen once. The ten largest make up more than 0.45% of the sample.

The sample belongs to a study of cytomegalovirus exposure and HLA in healthy donors (dated by TCRdb to 2017 to 2019). In terms of the full investigation: An earlier analysis of roughly 500 of the donors reported around 280 Gb of sequence data and 117 million unique TCR beta sequences obtained from some 170 million T cells. Roughly 300 gigabases of sequencing data and around 90 million unique TCR sequences made up an early release that covered approximately 700 HLA-typed donors. The genetic ancestry cluster associated with self-reported Caucasian donors included about 81% of the 398 genotyped donors. The aim of the study was to test whether cataloging public T cell receptors could identify signatures of past pathogen exposure. Using immunosequencing, the study profiled T cell repertoires from some 670 subjects and related those repertoires to cytomegalovirus serostatus. In addition to the first cohort of 666 subjects, a separate validation cohort of about 120 different subjects was used. To predict cytomegalovirus infection status, the study combined high-throughput TCR immunosequencing, statistical association of individual TCRs with disease status, and machine learning. A later analysis re-examined previously published TCR beta repertoires from hundreds of donors and added high-resolution HLA genotyping to investigate patterns of TCR occurrence. In the later analysis, no new phenotypic data were used to find candidate immune exposures; instead, reliance was placed on TCR beta sequences and their occurrence across donors. An earlier analysis of approximately 500 of the donors applied high-throughput TCR beta sequencing to assess whether each TCR beta V gene segment acted as functional or pseudogenic. Alongside the repertoire data, information on donor age, sex, ethnicity and CMV serostatus was compiled. A later genetic analysis used genome-wide SNP genotypes for about 60% of the roughly 700 donors, treating that subset as a discovery cohort. Every discovery cohort repertoire had been produced on one sequencing platform. HLA typing covered class I and class II loci at four-digit resolution. The number of donors typed differed by locus, with roughly 620-630 for A, B, C, DRB1 and DQB1, roughly 520 for DQA1, 600 to 610 for DPA1, and around 430 for DPB1. Because of strong linkage in the cohort, roughly 5 DR-DQ haplotypes were treated as single units for association and clustering. Among about 400 genotyped donors of the cohort, an average of around 250,000 unique TCR beta nucleotide sequences was sequenced per donor, of which approximately 18% were non-productive. The paper as a whole reports these results and caveats: According to a later analysis, parvovirus B19, influenza, CMV and Epstein-Barr virus appeared linked to several top co-occurrence clusters. CMV serostatus was the only immune exposure information available for the cohort. Compared with the approximately 670-donor mean, donors in an Asian-associated ancestry cluster had fewer N-insertions in productive TCRs, according to a later genetic analysis. In an earlier analysis of more than 500 of the donors, most TCR beta V segments appeared in productive rearrangements about 87% or about 30% of the time, broadly matching IMGT annotations. Because some donors lacked HLA typing at each locus, the association tests relied only on the typed subset. A further reported finding was that TCR beta sequences accurately predicted the HLA-A and HLA-B alleles for most subjects in the first cohort. In a later genetic analysis, a missense DCLRE1C variant was associated with V-gene and J-gene trimming of TCR beta chains, and the association was replicated in an independent cohort. The authors suggested that the approach could potentially be generalized to other disease states and immunological phenotypes. Cytomegalovirus status was reported to be diagnosed by the classifier with high specificity and sensitivity in both the original and validation cohorts. Only TCR beta chains were sequenced in this cohort, and the absence of alpha or paired-chain data limited detectable features. Most TCR sequences were seen in very few donors, while some public TCRs were found in many individuals. A later analysis found that HLA-associated TCR beta chains were more clonally expanded and had lower generation probabilities than equally common non-associated chains. Some IMGT-functional V segments, including TRBV6-2 and TRBV6-3, could not be told apart with the 87-base-pair reads, so those segments were excluded. Correlated functional status among segregating V segments might be attributable to linkage disequilibrium, but an unknown experimental factor could not be ruled out. About 15 rarely observed V segments, including chromosome 9 orphons, were excluded from the earlier analysis of about 500 of the donors because counts were too low. In a later analysis, TCR association rates were found to vary across HLA loci, with the most associated TCRs seen for DRB1 alleles and the fewest for HLA-C alleles. A cluster of highly shared sequence variants was judged likely to be a technical artifact of the sequencing pipeline. In a later analysis, 16,951 TCR beta sequences were associated with specific HLA alleles at a false discovery rate of 0.05. The study gave a list of some 150 TCR beta chains associated with cytomegalovirus. In vitro tests confirmed that a few of the cytomegalovirus-associated TCR beta chains recognize cytomegalovirus antigens. A later analysis found that most CMV-associated TCR beta chains appeared HLA-restricted, with HLA associations seemingly driven largely by CMV exposure. Roughly uniform sequencing depth across donors was assumed in presence/absence analyses, although this assumption may not hold. When HLA alleles, especially DR and DQ, strongly co-occurred, attributing TCR associations to individual alleles was difficult.

The CDR3 runs 14 amino acids, cysteine and phenylalanine included. Left in the record is the CDR3 DNA by itself, 42 bases read in frame from the first base. Deletion took 5 bases off V and 3 bases off J, with a span of 13 bases between the germline ends. Looking up the germline V gene (reference sequence) yields CDR1 LNHNV and CDR2 YYDKDF. Sequencing was performed on PBMCs. The rearrangement combines TRBV15 with TRBJ1-1; a tentative D match to TRBD1 spans 5 bases. The sequence came from a woman in her thirties or forties in good health and CMV-seronegative. The DNA reads as follows: TGTGCCACCAGCTCGAGGGACTGGGACACTGAAGCTTTCTTT. Its amino acids are CATSSRDWDTEAFF.